Presented here are 7 T cell receptor beta chains from one specimen sequenced in a study of glioma-infiltrating T cells. The iRepertoire nested amplicon-rescue multiplex PCR amplified TCR alpha and beta CDR3s from RNA. Via MiXCR, TCRdb re-called the multiplex PCR reads, giving one row per CDR3 protein. The sample lists over 80,000 distinct CDR3 sequences, approximately 39% occurring once. Sequenced: glioma tissue, nonneoplastic brain tissue, or PBMCs (not recorded which). These receptors came from a human donor with low-grade glioma or glioblastoma, undergoing nonglioma brain surgery, or in good health (not recorded which).

For this clonotype: This may arise from a read error, as a much more abundant clone is one base away. The chain is built from TRBV5-4 and TRBJ2-5; 10 bases match TRBD2. Germline loops: CDR1 SGHNT, CDR2 YYREEE (reference sequence). The CDR3 extends over 16 amino acids. In DNA, the CDR3 is TGTGCCAGCAGCTTGAGTAGCGGGGGGTTCCAAGAGACCCGGTACTTC. Translation gives CASSLSSGGFQETRYF.

There are many counts of this clonotype. The J gene is TRBJ1-3, the V gene TRBV7-8; D perhaps matches TRBD1 (6 bases). In germline, CDR1 is SGHVS, CDR2 FQNEAQ. The germline V and J ends were trimmed by 4 bases and 0 bases, with 10 bases remaining between them. CDR3 size: 15 residues. CDR3 amino acids: CASSWGGPSGNTIYF. The CDR3 region has the DNA TGTGCCAGCAGCTGGGGGGGGCCCTCTGGAAACACCATATATTTT.

On this clonotype: A much bigger clone sits one base away, suggesting this may be a read error. The CDR3 region is CASSPRIEGAEAFF. CDR3 coding DNA: TGTGCCAGCTCACCACGGATTGAGGGCGCTGAAGCTTTCTTT. The chain recombines TRBV18 with TRBJ1-1; no clear D gene. Germline CDR1 and CDR2: KGHSH and LQKENI. V was cut by 1 base and J by 6 bases, with 12 bases left in between. CDR3 length: 14 residues.

Worth noting for this clonotype: The CDR3 carries no conserved terminal phenylalanine or tryptophan, so it likely arises from a read error. The chain joins TRBV10-3 to TRBJ1-5; 7 nucleotides line up with TRBD1. CDR1 and CDR2 (germline): ENHRY, SYGVKD. The junction had 10 bases not matched to a gene; V was cut back by 4 bases and J by 7 bases. The CDR3 is 15 amino acids. The CDR3 here is CAISGGDSAKQPQHS. CDR3 nucleotides: TGTGCCATCAGTGGCGGGGACAGTGCAAAACAGCCCCAGCATTCT.

This clonotype came up once. The rearrangement uses TRBV5-6 and TRBJ2-1; a possible D gene is TRBD2 (7 bases). V lost 4 bases and J lost 2, with 19 bases in between. Germline assignment: CDR1 SGHDT and CDR2 YYEEEE. The CDR3 runs to 17 residues. CDR3: CASSGGGGSGTYNEQFF. The CDR3 region has the DNA TGTGCCAGCAGCGGGGGGGGCGGCAGTGGTACCTACAATGAGCAGTTCTTC.

This clonotype has a handful of counts. The gene calls are TRBV29-1 and TRBJ2-5; a weak D match, TRBD2 (5 bases). This CDR3 region has 15 residues. The germline V gene has CDR1 SQVTM and CDR2 ANQGSEA. V lost 3 bases and J 5 bases, leaving 19 bases between the germline ends. CDR3: CSVDGRTRRGETQYF. As DNA, the CDR3 is TGCAGCGTTGACGGAAGGACCCGCAGAGGGGAGACCCAGTACTTC.

V and J are TRBV12-5 and TRBJ2-1, with D perhaps TRBD2 (6 bases). V was trimmed by 8 bases and J by 4 bases, leaving 21 bases between them. CDR1 is LGHNT and CDR2 is FRNRAP in the germline V gene. This CDR3 is built from 16 residues. As DNA, the CDR3 is TGTGCTAGTTGTAGCGGCCAAGAGGGAGGATACAATGAGCAGTTCTTC. Protein sequence: CASCSGQEGGYNEQFF.